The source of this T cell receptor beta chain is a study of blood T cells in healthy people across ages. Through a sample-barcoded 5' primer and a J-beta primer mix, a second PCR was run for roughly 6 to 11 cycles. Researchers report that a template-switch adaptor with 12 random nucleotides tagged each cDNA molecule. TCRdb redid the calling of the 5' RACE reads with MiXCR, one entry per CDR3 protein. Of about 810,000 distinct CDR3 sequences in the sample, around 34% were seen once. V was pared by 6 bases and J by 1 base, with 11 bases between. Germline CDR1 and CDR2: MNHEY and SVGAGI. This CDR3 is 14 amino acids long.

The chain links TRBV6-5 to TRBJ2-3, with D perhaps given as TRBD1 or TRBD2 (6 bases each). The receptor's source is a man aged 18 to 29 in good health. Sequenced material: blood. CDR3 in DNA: TGTGCCAGCAGGAAGGGGGGTGGCACAGATACGCAGTATTTT. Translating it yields CASRKGGGTDTQYF.